This entry lists 29 T cell receptor beta chains sequenced from one sample in a study of preoperative IRX-2 immunotherapy in early breast cancer. Data came from immunoSEQ multiplex PCR; TCRdb stores just in-frame clones and leaves some out. This table holds around 60,000 clones, roughly 95% found once. Treatment meaning: preoperative locoregional IRX-2 cytokine immunotherapy. The specimen was collected from a patient treated with IRX-2 immunotherapy. The source of these receptors is a human donor with breast cancer.

The rearrangement uses TRBV5-6 and TRBJ2-3; D remains unclear. The CDR3 length is 14 residues. Per the germline V gene, CDR1 is SGHDT and CDR2 is YYEEEE. The V gene lost 0 bases and the J gene lost 2 bases, with 7 bases spanning the gap. CDR3 nucleotides: TGTGCCAGCAGCTTGGGCGACAACACAGATACGCAGTATTTT. It codes for CASSLGDNTDTQYF.

The chain recombines TRBV7-2 with TRBJ2-7, with TRBD2 matching over 9 bases. Trimming removed 0 bases from V and 4 bases from J; junction bases left unmatched: 1. Germline CDR1 SGHTA, CDR2 FQGNSA. The CDR3 has 14 amino acids. In nucleotides, the CDR3 is TGTGCCAGCAGCTTAGCTAGCGGGGGTTACGAGCAGTACTTC. Protein: CASSLASGGYEQYF.

The V and J genes are TRBV9 and TRBJ1-6; perhaps TRBD1 as D (6 bases). The CDR3 has 12 residues. From germline, CDR1 is SGDLS and CDR2 YYNGEE. The V and J ends lost 3 bases and 12 bases respectively, with 10 bases between them. CDR3 residues: CASSGGGEPLHF. CDR3 sequence (DNA): TGTGCCAGCAGCGGTGGGGGCGAACCCCTCCACTTT.

V usage is TRBV11-3 and J usage is TRBJ2-3; TRBD2 agrees at 14 bases. Germline V gives CDR1 SGHNT, CDR2 YENEEA. The CDR3 has 17 amino acids. V gave up 5 bases and J gave up 6 bases; unmatched junction bases: 10. The CDR3 here is CASSASGLAGVTDTQYF. In nucleotides, the CDR3 is TGTGCCAGCAGCGCTTCGGGACTAGCGGGAGTAACGGATACGCAGTATTTT.

The V call is TRBV4-3, the J call TRBJ2-7, with 7 bases aligning to TRBD2. The CDR3 is made up of 15 amino acids. Germline-derived CDR1 and CDR2 are LGHNA and YSLEER. Trimming at V came to 1 base and at J to 7 bases, leaving 10 bases not matched to a gene. Here the CDR3 reads CASSQVVAGEGEQYF. The CDR3 DNA reads as TGCGCCAGCAGCCAAGTTGTCGCGGGAGAAGGAGAGCAGTACTTC.

V is TRBV5-4 and J is TRBJ2-7; a weak D match, TRBD1 (6 bases). Looked up from germline, CDR1 is SGHNT and CDR2 is YYREEE (reference sequence). V lost 4 bases and J 0 bases, leaving 14 bases between the germline ends. CDR3 length: 15 residues. The CDR3 sequence is CASSQAGDYSYEQYF. CDR3 nucleotide sequence: TGTGCCAGCAGCCAAGCAGGGGATTACTCCTACGAGCAGTACTTC.

The chain recombines TRBV2 with TRBJ2-7; D gene ambiguous. Trimming left V 3 bases short and J 0 bases short, with 9 bases between. CDR3 size: 14 residues. Germline values: CDR1 SNHLY, CDR2 FYNNEI. Here the CDR3 reads CASSEWESSYEQYF. The CDR3 DNA sequence: TGTGCCAGCAGTGAGTGGGAAAGCTCCTACGAGCAGTACTTC.

This chain links TRBV15 with TRBJ2-5, with D possibly being TRBD2 (5 bases). Trimming cost V 6 bases and J 5 bases, with 13 bases left between them. The CDR3 has 13 residues. Germline V lookup: CDR1 LNHNV, CDR2 YYDKDF (reference sequence). In nucleotides, the CDR3 is TGTGCCACCAGAACGGATCCGGGGGAGACCCAGTACTTC. Amino acid sequence: CATRTDPGETQYF. Full variable domain (missing parts from reference TRBV15 and TRBJ2-5): DAMVIQNPRYQVTQFGKPVTLSCSQTLNHNVMYWYQQKSSQAPKLLFHYYDKDFNNEADTPDNFQSRRPNTSFCFLDIRSPGLGDTAMYLCATRTDPGETQYFGPGTRLLVL.

The rearrangement joins TRBV27 to TRBJ2-5; TRBD2 agrees at 7 bases. The CDR3 extends over 17 amino acids. The V gene's germline CDR1 is MNHEY and CDR2 SMNVEV (reference sequence). The ends lost 8 bases at V and 1 base at J; junction bases unmatched: 16. The CDR3 here is CASGLRGRGRGQETQYF. CDR3 in DNA: TGTGCCAGCGGATTAAGGGGCCGAGGGAGGGGCCAAGAGACCCAGTACTTC.

This chain uses TRBV28 with TRBJ2-3; 12 bases are shared with TRBD2. This CDR3 spans 18 amino acids. The junction had 12 bases not matched to a gene; V was cut back by 3 bases and J by 5 bases. Germline loops: CDR1 MDHEN, CDR2 SYDVKM. CDR3 nucleotides: TGTGCCAGCAGTTTTTTGACTAGCGGGAGTGGGGAGGGAGATACGCAGTATTTT. Translating gives CASSFLTSGSGEGDTQYF.

This clone appeared a single time. V is TRBV27 and J is TRBJ1-5; 7 bases line up with TRBD1. Germline CDR1 MNHEY, CDR2 SMNVEV (reference sequence). The CDR3 sequence is 16 residues long. V dropped 8 bases and J dropped 0; count of bases not matched to a gene: 10. DNA of the CDR3: TGTGCCAGCGGCCGGACAGGCCTATATAGCAATCAGCCCCAGCATTTT. Its protein product is CASGRTGLYSNQPQHF.

The V and J genes are TRBV4-2 and TRBJ1-2; tentative D call: TRBD1 (5 bases). This CDR3 has 15 residues. The V and J ends lost 4 bases and 7 bases respectively, with 19 bases between them. The germline CDR1 and CDR2 sequences are LGHNA and YNFKEQ. The CDR3, as DNA: TGTGCCAGCAGCCCACCCAACGGAGGGGCGGGTGGCTACACCTTC. Translating it yields CASSPPNGGAGGYTF.

This clone was recorded once. V and J are TRBV7-2 and TRBJ1-2; 9 positions agree with TRBD1. Germline V gene lookup returns CDR1 SGHTA and CDR2 FQGNSA. The CDR3 runs 14 residues. The junction had 8 bases not matched to a gene; V was cut back by 6 bases and J by 6 bases. CDR3 in DNA: TGTGCCAGCAGAAATTCCGGGACAGGGAATGGCTACACCTTC. It codes for CASRNSGTGNGYTF.

The chain combines TRBV25-1 with TRBJ2-5, with TRBD2 identical over 13 bases. The CDR3 consists of 15 residues. Losses at the gene ends were 8 bases for V and 2 bases for J; bases not matched to a gene: 5. Germline V CDR1 and CDR2: MGHDK, SYGVNS. This CDR3 is CASFGTSGTQETQYF. In nucleotides, the CDR3 is TGTGCCAGCTTTGGGACTAGCGGGACGCAAGAGACCCAGTACTTC.

The chain links TRBV6-6 to TRBJ1-2, with 12 bases that match TRBD1. CDR3 length: 15 amino acids. Looked up from germline, CDR1 is MNHNY and CDR2 is SVGAGI (reference sequence). Trimming at V came to 5 bases and at J to 3 bases, leaving 4 bases not matched to a gene. CDR3 sequence reads: CASSPRDRGHYGYTF. The CDR3 DNA reads TGTGCCAGCAGTCCCAGGGACAGGGGGCACTATGGCTACACCTTC.

This chain joins TRBV7-3 and TRBJ2-1; the match to TRBD2 covers 7 bases. The ends lost 9 bases at V and 9 bases at J; junction bases unmatched: 5. CDR1 and CDR2 (germline): SGHTA, FQGTGA. The CDR3 contains 11 residues. In DNA, the CDR3 is TGTGCCAGTGGGGGGGGGAGTGAGCAGTTCTTC. This gives the protein CASGGGSEQFF.

The rearrangement uses TRBV7-2 and TRBJ2-2, with a weak D call TRBD2 (5 bases). Germline CDR1 SGHTA, CDR2 FQGNSA. The V end lost 1 base, the J end lost 15 bases, and 18 bases lay between the germline ends. The CDR3 spans 14 residues. The CDR3, as DNA: TGTGCCAGCAGCTTAGGGGGTCATGGGAGTCGGATGTTTTTT. It translates to CASSLGGHGSRMFF.

The chain has TRBV7-2 and TRBJ2-3, with D tentatively TRBD1 (6 bases). This CDR3 has 15 amino acids. Germline assignment: CDR1 SGHTA and CDR2 FQGNSA. The V and J ends lost 1 base and 4 bases respectively, with 12 bases between them. The CDR3 nucleotides are TGTGCCAGCAGCTTAGTACAGGGTAGGGCAGATACGCAGTATTTT. This encodes CASSLVQGRADTQYF. Based on the CDR3 plus reference TRBV7-2 and TRBJ2-3, the full variable domain is GAGVSQSPSNKVTEKGKDVELRCDPISGHTALYWYRQSLGQGLEFLIYFQGNSAPDKSGLPSDRFSAERTGGSVSTLTIQRTQQEDSAVYLCASSLVQGRADTQYFGPGTRLTVL.

V is TRBV7-9 and J is TRBJ2-1; 7 bases match TRBD1. Germline lookup yields CDR1 SEHNR and CDR2 FQNEAQ (reference sequence). The CDR3 covers 15 residues. Trimming took 3 bases from V and 4 from J; bases not matched to a gene: 6. Here the CDR3 DNA reads TGTGCCAGCAGCTTCTTTCAGGGGGTATACAATGAGCAGTTCTTC. Translating gives CASSFFQGVYNEQFF. Full variable domain (outside the CDR3, taken from reference TRBV7-9 and TRBJ2-1): DTGVSQNPRHKITKRGQNVTFRCDPISEHNRLYWYRQTLGQGPEFLTYFQNEAQLEKSRLLSDRFSAERPKGSFSTLEIQRTEQGDSAMYLCASSFFQGVYNEQFFGPGTRLTVL.

The chain couples TRBV7-2 to TRBJ2-2; no clear D gene. Germline V gene lookup returns CDR1 SGHTA and CDR2 FQGNSA. CDR3 length: 13 amino acids. V was trimmed by 4 bases and J by 6 bases, leaving 9 bases between them. The CDR3: CASSSNNAGELFF. The CDR3 coding sequence is TGTGCCAGCAGCTCTAACAACGCCGGGGAGCTGTTTTTT.

The V gene is TRBV7-3, the J gene TRBJ2-1; 8 nucleotides agree with TRBD2. Germline V gene lookup returns CDR1 SGHTA and CDR2 FQGTGA. The junction had 3 bases not matched to a gene; V was cut back by 5 bases and J by 3 bases. The CDR3 covers 14 residues. Here the CDR3 reads CASSAGGDYNEQFF. The CDR3 bases are TGTGCCAGCAGCGCCGGGGGGGACTACAATGAGCAGTTCTTC.

V is TRBV7-3 and J is TRBJ2-7; 8 nucleotides agree with TRBD1. The ends lost 5 bases at V and 3 bases at J; junction bases unmatched: 9. The CDR3 contains 15 residues. Germline V CDR1 and CDR2: SGHTA, FQGTGA. The CDR3 region is CASSPSGTGFYEQYF. The CDR3 DNA sequence: TGTGCCAGCAGCCCCTCCGGGACAGGTTTCTACGAGCAGTACTTC.

The chain uses TRBV7-7 and TRBJ2-5, with TRBD2 matching 10 bases. Trimming cost V 3 bases and J 5 bases; bases outside gene matches: 6. CDR1 is SSHAT and CDR2 is FNYEAQ in the germline V gene (reference sequence). CDR3 length: 15 residues. The CDR3 loop reads CASSFLAGEGETQYF. The CDR3 DNA follows: TGTGCCAGCAGCTTCCTAGCGGGAGAGGGGGAGACCCAGTACTTC.

The chain links TRBV7-9 to TRBJ1-5, with D maybe TRBD1 (5 bases). V lost 4 bases and J lost 7, with 11 bases in between. Per the germline V gene, CDR1 is SEHNR and CDR2 is FQNEAQ (reference sequence). This CDR3 has 13 residues. The CDR3 loop is CASSSGGVQPQHF. CDR3 DNA: TGTGCCAGCAGCTCTGGGGGGGTGCAGCCCCAGCATTTT.

The chain has TRBV11-2 and TRBJ2-7, with D hard to call. Between the trimmed V and J ends, which lost 5 bases and 9 bases, there was a span of 20 bases. In germline, CDR1 is SGHAT, CDR2 FQNNGV. This CDR3 is 14 amino acids long. The chain's CDR3 is CASSPLLSLMRQYF. CDR3 DNA sequence: TGTGCCAGCAGCCCCCTCCTCTCCCTAATGAGGCAGTACTTC.

The J gene is TRBJ2-5, the V gene TRBV9, with no clear D. The CDR3 covers 13 residues. V lost 4 bases to trimming and J lost 7 bases, with 14 bases between them. Germline assignment: CDR1 SGDLS and CDR2 YYNGEE. This chain's CDR3 is CASSPAAGVTQYF. The CDR3 DNA follows: TGTGCCAGCAGCCCCGCCGCTGGGGTGACCCAGTACTTC. The full variable domain, in which reference TRBV9 and TRBJ2-5 provide the parts outside the CDR3, is DSGVTQTPKHLITATGQRVTLRCSPRSGDLSVYWYQQSLDQGLQFLIQYYNGEERAKGNILERFSAQQFPDLHSELNLSSLELGDSALYFCASSPAAGVTQYFGPGTRLLVL.

The V and J genes are TRBV5-5 and TRBJ1-1; D possibly corresponds to TRBD1 (5 bases). CDR3 length: 13 amino acids. The V and J ends lost 0 bases and 13 bases respectively, with 16 bases between them. CDR1 and CDR2 from the germline V gene are SGHKS and YYEKEE (reference sequence). The CDR3 spells CASSLESWMRGFF. The CDR3 DNA is TGTGCCAGCAGCTTGGAATCTTGGATGAGGGGTTTCTTT.

This chain connects TRBV6-5 to TRBJ2-7; D is possibly TRBD2 (6 bases). The V end lost 11 bases, the J end lost 2 bases, and 16 bases lay between the germline ends. CDR1 is MNHEY, CDR2 SVGAGI, per germline. The CDR3 length is 13 residues. The CDR3 protein is CAATAGGTYEQYF. Here the CDR3 DNA reads TGTGCCGCGACTGCAGGCGGGACCTACGAGCAGTACTTC.

The chain employs TRBV28 and TRBJ1-1; possible D gene TRBD1, 6 bases. V gave up 5 bases and J gave up 5 bases, with 15 bases separating them. The germline V gene has CDR1 MDHEN and CDR2 SYDVKM. This CDR3 region has 14 residues. CDR3 coding DNA: TGTGCCAGCAGTAGCGGGACATTTATGACTGAAGCTTTCTTT. This sequence encodes CASSSGTFMTEAFF. Complete variable domain (other parts from reference TRBV28 and TRBJ1-1): DVKVTQSSRYLVKRTGEKVFLECVQDMDHENMFWYRQDPGLGLRLIYFSYDVKMKEKGDIPEGYSVSREKKERFSLILESASTNQTSMYLCASSSGTFMTEAFFGQGTRLTVV.